A single sample gave rise to the 32 T cell receptor beta chains below, sequenced in a study of OX40 agonist ivuxolimab in advanced cancers. Libraries were made using the immunoSEQ multiplex PCR assay. What TCRdb holds here is the immuneACCESS table cut down to in-frame rearrangements. Part of the clones is not present; checked against another copy, under half of the missing clones reflect an unresolved V gene, and the others are unexplained. In this sample the table shows tens of thousands of clones, roughly 89% of which occur a single time. Roughly 5.1% of the sample belongs to the ten largest clones. Sequenced here: CD4+ or CD8+ T cells sorted from blood, sampled in a trial of the OX40 agonist ivuxolimab. These receptors were taken from an adult with an advanced solid tumor such as melanoma, head and neck, liver or kidney cancer.

This chain connects TRBV19 to TRBJ1-5; D remains unclear. The CDR3 consists of 13 residues. The germline V gene encodes CDR1 LNHDA and CDR2 SQIVND (reference sequence). V shed 1 base and J shed 4 bases, with 5 bases lying between them. This CDR3 reads CASSIAENQPQHF. CDR3 in DNA: TGTGCCAGTAGTATAGCAGAAAATCAGCCCCAGCATTTT.

This chain joins TRBV28 and TRBJ2-7; D perhaps matches TRBD2 (6 bases). From germline, CDR1 is MDHEN and CDR2 SYDVKM. V lost 6 bases and J lost 6, with 18 bases in between. The CDR3 has 14 amino acids. CDR3 DNA sequence: TGTGCCAGCAGCCCGGGGACTTTTTCGGGCGAGCAGTACTTC. It codes for CASSPGTFSGEQYF.

The chain uses TRBV7-9 and TRBJ2-2, with D perhaps being TRBD1 or TRBD2 (5 bases each). CDR3 length: 15 residues. Germline V gives CDR1 SEHNR, CDR2 FQNEAQ (reference sequence). V lost 4 bases and J lost 0, with 9 bases in between. This CDR3 is CASSSGTPNTGELFF. The CDR3 region has the DNA TGTGCCAGCAGCTCCGGGACCCCGAACACCGGGGAGCTGTTTTTT.

The chain links TRBV25-1 to TRBJ2-7; 7 nucleotides match TRBD1. This CDR3 region has 15 residues. V lost 3 bases, J lost 0 bases, and 5 bases stayed unmatched. Germline V gives CDR1 MGHDK, CDR2 SYGVNS. The CDR3 loop is CASSDPGTASYEQYF. The CDR3 coding sequence is TGTGCCAGCAGTGACCCCGGGACAGCCTCCTACGAGCAGTACTTC.

J is TRBJ2-7 and V is TRBV7-9; 10 bases fit TRBD1. Germline V gives CDR1 SEHNR, CDR2 FQNEAQ (reference sequence). This CDR3 contains 19 residues. J gave up 2 bases and V 0 bases, and 13 bases lay outside the gene matches. The chain's CDR3 is CASSLAKNYPGQGTYEQYF. In nucleotides, the CDR3 is TGTGCCAGCAGCTTAGCGAAGAATTATCCGGGACAGGGGACCTACGAGCAGTACTTC.

This clone was counted once. The V call is TRBV14, the J call TRBJ2-1; D unclear. Germline V lookup: CDR1 SGHDN, CDR2 FVKESK. The CDR3 contains 16 residues. V shed 1 base and J shed 5 bases, with 15 bases lying between them. The CDR3 coding sequence is TGTGCCAGCAGCCAAGTTAAACCCTCGGTAGACAATGAGCAGTTCTTC. The encoded protein is CASSQVKPSVDNEQFF.

V usage is TRBV19 and J usage is TRBJ2-7; a weak D match, TRBD1 (6 bases). V gave up 4 bases and J gave up 0 bases, with 13 bases separating them. Looked up from germline, CDR1 is LNHDA and CDR2 is SQIVND (reference sequence). The CDR3 runs to 15 residues. Written as DNA, the CDR3 is TGTGCCAGTAGTAAACAAGGGGGTAGCTCCTACGAGCAGTACTTC. Its protein product is CASSKQGGSSYEQYF.

This clone was recorded once. The gene calls are TRBV6-5 and TRBJ2-5; TRBD2 matches 8 bases. This CDR3 comprises 16 residues. The ends lost 2 bases at V and 2 bases at J; junction bases unmatched: 7. CDR1 and CDR2 (germline): MNHEY, SVGAGI. The CDR3 sequence is CASSYHISGGQETQYF. The CDR3 DNA reads TGTGCCAGCAGTTACCACATTTCGGGGGGGCAAGAGACCCAGTACTTC.

The rearrangement links TRBV19 to TRBJ2-1; the D is unclear. V shed 6 bases and J shed 5 bases, with 17 bases lying between them. Germline CDR1 and CDR2: LNHDA and SQIVND (reference sequence). The CDR3 is made up of 15 amino acids. The chain's CDR3 is CASRQHASRNNEQFF. In DNA, the CDR3 is TGTGCCAGTAGACAACATGCTTCGCGGAACAATGAGCAGTTCTTC.

This chain uses TRBV5-1 with TRBJ1-3, with 9 bases that match TRBD1. Germline V lookup: CDR1 SGHRS, CDR2 YFSETQ. The CDR3 totals 17 residues. Unmatched junction bases numbered 8, after V lost 4 bases and J lost 0 bases. CDR3 nucleotide sequence: TGCGCCAGCAGCCCAAGGACAGGGGAGAACTCTGGAAACACCATATATTTT. Translation gives CASSPRTGENSGNTIYF.

The rearrangement links TRBV2 to TRBJ2-1, with D possibly TRBD2 on 6 matching bases. The CDR3 is made up of 14 amino acids. Germline V gives CDR1 SNHLY, CDR2 FYNNEI. V was trimmed by 7 bases and J by 9 bases, leaving 19 bases between them. CDR3: CASMLALTNGEQFF. CDR3 nucleotides: TGTGCCAGCATGCTAGCGCTTACAAATGGTGAGCAGTTCTTC. Full variable domain (rest looked up from reference TRBV2 and TRBJ2-1): EPEVTQTPSHQVTQMGQEVILRCVPISNHLYFYWYRQILGQKVEFLVSFYNNEISEKSEIFDDQFSVERPDGSNFTLKIRSTKLEDSAMYFCASMLALTNGEQFFGPGTRLTVL.

This sequence joins TRBV6-5 and TRBJ1-1; 8 bases fit TRBD1. After removal of 6 bases from V and 1 base from J, the junction contained 7 bases not matched to a gene. This CDR3 is 15 amino acids long. Germline V gives CDR1 MNHEY, CDR2 SVGAGI. The CDR3 loop is CASRTRQGKNTEAFF. The DNA for the CDR3 is TGTGCCAGCAGAACCCGACAGGGGAAGAACACTGAAGCTTTCTTT.

CDR3 in DNA: TGTGCCAGTTCCAAGACGGAGAACACTGAAGCTTTCTTT. Translated: CASSKTENTEAFF. The chain employs TRBV6-1 and TRBJ1-1, with D unclear. Germline V gene sequence: CDR1 MNHNS, CDR2 SASEGT. V was shortened by 9 bases and J by 1 base, with 12 bases between the two germline ends. This CDR3 comprises 13 residues.

J is TRBJ2-2 and V is TRBV11-3; no firm D call. Per the germline V gene, CDR1 is SGHNT and CDR2 is YENEEA. V was clipped by 1 base and J by 1 base, with 10 bases between them. CDR3 length equals 16 residues. As DNA, the CDR3 is TGTGCCAGCAGCTTAGGAGGCCGGCTGAACACCGGGGAGCTGTTTTTT. This translates into CASSLGGRLNTGELFF.

This sequence joins TRBV30 and TRBJ2-1, with 10 bases that match TRBD1. Trimming cost V 0 bases and J 10 bases; bases outside gene matches: 9. The CDR3 contains 15 residues. Per the germline V gene, CDR1 is GTSNPN and CDR2 is SVGIG (reference sequence). The CDR3 DNA sequence: TGTGCCTGGAGTGTACTGGGACAGGGGAAGCGGGAGCAGTTCTTC. It is translated as CAWSVLGQGKREQFF.

The chain carries TRBV7-9 and TRBJ1-2; TRBD1 matches 7 bases. The germline gives CDR1 SEHNR, CDR2 FQNEAQ (reference sequence). The V and J ends lost 5 bases and 7 bases, in that order; junction bases with no gene match: 10. The CDR3 runs to 14 residues. CDR3 protein: CASSLEGGYFGYTF. The CDR3 coding sequence is TGTGCCAGCAGCCTAGAAGGGGGCTATTTTGGCTACACCTTC. Based on the CDR3 plus reference TRBV7-9 and TRBJ1-2, the full variable domain is DTGVSQNPRHKITKRGQNVTFRCDPISEHNRLYWYRQTLGQGPEFLTYFQNEAQLEKSRLLSDRFSAERPKGSFSTLEIQRTEQGDSAMYLCASSLEGGYFGYTFGSGTRLTVV.

This chain connects TRBV10-3 to TRBJ1-1; 8 bases line up with TRBD1. The CDR3 covers 12 residues. J gave up 3 bases and V 6 bases, and 0 bases lay outside the gene matches. CDR1 is ENHRY, CDR2 SYGVKD, per germline. Written as DNA, the CDR3 is TGTGCCATCAGGGGACAGGACACTGAAGCTTTCTTT. Translating gives CAIRGQDTEAFF.

In its sample, this clone was seen once. The V gene is TRBV9, the J gene TRBJ2-7; 14 nucleotides align to TRBD2. CDR3 length equals 16 residues. Trimming removed 4 bases from V and 6 bases from J; junction bases left unmatched: 9. Per germline, CDR1 SGDLS and CDR2 YYNGEE. The CDR3 sequence: CASSRRGGLAGVEQYF. The CDR3, as DNA: TGTGCCAGCAGCCGACGAGGGGGACTAGCGGGAGTCGAGCAGTACTTC.

The chain employs TRBV19 and TRBJ1-2; possibly TRBD1 for D (6 bases). Germline V gene lookup returns CDR1 LNHDA and CDR2 SQIVND (reference sequence). The CDR3 is 16 amino acids. V lost 4 bases and J lost 3, with 18 bases in between. The CDR3 loop reads CASSKPPGTPDYGYTF. CDR3 coding DNA: TGTGCCAGTAGTAAGCCTCCCGGGACACCAGACTATGGCTACACCTTC.

This clone was seen a single time. J is TRBJ2-7 and V is TRBV7-9; TRBD2 agrees at 13 bases. V lost 4 bases to trimming and J lost 2 bases; unmatched junction nucleotides: 11. The CDR3 has 18 amino acids. The V gene's germline CDR1 is SEHNR and CDR2 FQNEAQ (reference sequence). The CDR3 DNA reads as TGTGCCAGCAGCTACGCGGGACTAGCGGGACCGGCCCCCTACGAGCAGTACTTC. As protein: CASSYAGLAGPAPYEQYF.

The rearrangement links TRBV28 to TRBJ2-3; D possibly uses TRBD1 or TRBD2 (6 bases each). In germline, CDR1 is MDHEN, CDR2 SYDVKM. Trimming cost V 2 bases and J 3 bases, with 9 bases left between them. This CDR3 region has 14 residues. CDR3 sequence reads: CASSLGGRTDTQYF. CDR3 DNA sequence: TGTGCCAGCAGTTTAGGGGGGCGGACAGATACGCAGTATTTT. The full variable domain, with the rest looked up from reference TRBV28 and TRBJ2-3, is DVKVTQSSRYLVKRTGEKVFLECVQDMDHENMFWYRQDPGLGLRLIYFSYDVKMKEKGDIPEGYSVSREKKERFSLILESASTNQTSMYLCASSLGGRTDTQYFGPGTRLTVL.

This clone was recorded once. V and J are TRBV5-1 and TRBJ2-2; TRBD1 or TRBD2 may be the D gene (7 bases each). The V and J ends lost 4 bases and 4 bases respectively, with 17 bases between them. The length of the CDR3 is 16 residues. Germline V gives CDR1 SGHRS, CDR2 YFSETQ. The CDR3 coding sequence is TGCGCCAGCAGCCCCCGACAGGGAGGGTCCACCGGGGAGCTGTTTTTT. Protein: CASSPRQGGSTGELFF.

The V gene is TRBV5-1, the J gene TRBJ2-7; D gene unclear. Germline CDR1 is SGHRS and CDR2 is YFSETQ. Trimming cost V 1 base and J 6 bases, with 17 bases left between them. The CDR3 is made up of 15 amino acids. CDR3 nucleotides: TGCGCCAGCAGCTTGTTACCCGCACCGGGTTTCGAGCAGTACTTC. Amino acid sequence: CASSLLPAPGFEQYF.

The rearrangement joins TRBV30 to TRBJ2-2; TRBD2 is a possible D gene (6 bases). The V end was cut by 5 bases, the J end by 0 bases, with 10 bases between. The CDR3 has 14 amino acids. The germline V gene encodes CDR1 GTSNPN and CDR2 SVGIG (reference sequence). This CDR3 reads CAWRASANTGELFF. CDR3 DNA sequence: TGTGCCTGGCGGGCTAGCGCGAACACCGGGGAGCTGTTTTTT.

The rearrangement joins TRBV5-1 to TRBJ2-1; 13 nucleotides line up with TRBD2. After removal of 5 bases from V and 0 bases from J, the junction contained 5 bases not matched to a gene. CDR3 length: 17 residues. Germline-derived CDR1 and CDR2 are SGHRS and YFSETQ. The CDR3 DNA reads as TGCGCCAGCAGGCCCCGGACTAGCGGGAGCTCCTACAATGAGCAGTTCTTC. Translated, it gives CASRPRTSGSSYNEQFF.

V is TRBV28 and J is TRBJ2-1; 10 bases fit TRBD1. This CDR3 spans 16 amino acids. Per the germline V gene, CDR1 is MDHEN and CDR2 is SYDVKM. V gave up 7 bases and J gave up 6 bases; unmatched junction bases: 12. For the CDR3, the DNA is TGTGCCAGCACCATACCTCCGGGACAGGGGACCAATGAGCAGTTCTTC. Protein product: CASTIPPGQGTNEQFF.

This clone was counted once. V and J are TRBV4-2 and TRBJ2-5; the match to TRBD2 covers 8 bases. CDR3 size: 17 residues. The germline V gene encodes CDR1 LGHNA and CDR2 YNFKEQ. Trimming cost V 0 bases and J 2 bases; bases outside gene matches: 8. CDR3 DNA sequence: TGTGCCAGCAGCCAAGATTTGGTAGCGGGGTCACAAGAGACCCAGTACTTC. It translates to CASSQDLVAGSQETQYF.

The V and J genes are TRBV5-1 and TRBJ2-7, with 7 nucleotides matching TRBD2. The germline gives CDR1 SGHRS, CDR2 YFSETQ. The CDR3 spans 12 residues. J gave up 3 bases and V 7 bases, and 4 bases lay outside the gene matches. CDR3 sequence: CASGSGIYEQYF. The DNA for the CDR3 is TGCGCCAGCGGAAGCGGGATCTACGAGCAGTACTTC.

The V gene is TRBV18, the J gene TRBJ2-1, with 12 bases aligning to TRBD2. The CDR3 totals 16 residues. CDR1 is KGHSH and CDR2 is LQKENI in the germline V gene. V trimming: 1 base; J trimming: 6 bases; junction bases outside the gene matches: 4. The CDR3 protein is CASSPLTSGSGNEQFF. CDR3 bases: TGTGCCAGCTCACCACTGACTAGCGGGAGTGGCAATGAGCAGTTCTTC.

The rearrangement uses TRBV7-9 and TRBJ2-3; TRBD2 matches 14 bases. J lost 4 bases, V lost 8 bases, and 14 bases had no gene match. Germline V gene sequence: CDR1 SEHNR, CDR2 FQNEAQ (reference sequence). This CDR3 region has 18 residues. CDR3 nucleotides: TGTGCCAGCTTCCCCCGGGGACTAGCGGGAGAGAGGGCAGATACGCAGTATTTT. This encodes CASFPRGLAGERADTQYF. Using reference TRBV7-9 and TRBJ2-3 for the parts outside the CDR3, the full variable domain is DTGVSQNPRHKITKRGQNVTFRCDPISEHNRLYWYRQTLGQGPEFLTYFQNEAQLEKSRLLSDRFSAERPKGSFSTLEIQRTEQGDSAMYLCASFPRGLAGERADTQYFGPGTRLTVL.

This clone was detected only once. This rearrangement joins TRBV18 to TRBJ1-3; TRBD1 might be the D (6 bases). The CDR3 contains 16 residues. The germline V and J ends were trimmed by 1 base and 1 base, with 11 bases remaining between them. Looked up from germline, CDR1 is KGHSH and CDR2 is LQKENI. The DNA for the CDR3 is TGTGCCAGCTCACCACTCGACAGGACATCTGGAAACACCATATATTTT. This encodes CASSPLDRTSGNTIYF.

This chain links TRBV28 with TRBJ2-7, with D possibly TRBD1 on 5 matching bases. Germline V lookup: CDR1 MDHEN, CDR2 SYDVKM. This CDR3 region has 13 residues. V was cut by 3 bases and J by 3 bases, with 9 bases left in between. The CDR3 DNA sequence: TGTGCCAGCAGTTTGGGCAGGGTCTACGAGCAGTACTTC. Its protein is CASSLGRVYEQYF. Full variable domain (rest looked up from reference TRBV28 and TRBJ2-7): DVKVTQSSRYLVKRTGEKVFLECVQDMDHENMFWYRQDPGLGLRLIYFSYDVKMKEKGDIPEGYSVSREKKERFSLILESASTNQTSMYLCASSLGRVYEQYFGPGTRLTVT.